Below, one TCR beta chain is given with its context. These data belong to a study of shared clonotypes between healthy human individuals. On the study more broadly: A couple of women and a few men aged 18 to 49 made up the donors.

With 8 bases removed from V and 2 bases from J, the gap between germline ends came to 16 bases. Germline V gene data show CDR1 as MNHEY and CDR2 as SVGAGI. The CDR3 consists of 15 residues. CD4+ cells were split into CD45RA+ naive and CD45RA-negative memory subsets. An assay was performed, and its level was deep. The assay was immunoSEQ multiplex PCR, and TCRdb's table has in-frame clones only and misses some. The sample lists a few million clones, just over 90% occurring once. V and J are TRBV6-5 and TRBJ1-5, with D perhaps TRBD1 (5 bases). The sample consisted of naive CD4+ T cells sorted from blood. The subset denotes: CD45RA+ positively selected. The receptor's source is a man aged 18 to 29 in good health. CDR3 bases: TGTGCCAGCCAAAAGCAGGGTTGGGGCAATCAGCCCCAGCATTTT. Translating it yields CASQKQGWGNQPQHF.